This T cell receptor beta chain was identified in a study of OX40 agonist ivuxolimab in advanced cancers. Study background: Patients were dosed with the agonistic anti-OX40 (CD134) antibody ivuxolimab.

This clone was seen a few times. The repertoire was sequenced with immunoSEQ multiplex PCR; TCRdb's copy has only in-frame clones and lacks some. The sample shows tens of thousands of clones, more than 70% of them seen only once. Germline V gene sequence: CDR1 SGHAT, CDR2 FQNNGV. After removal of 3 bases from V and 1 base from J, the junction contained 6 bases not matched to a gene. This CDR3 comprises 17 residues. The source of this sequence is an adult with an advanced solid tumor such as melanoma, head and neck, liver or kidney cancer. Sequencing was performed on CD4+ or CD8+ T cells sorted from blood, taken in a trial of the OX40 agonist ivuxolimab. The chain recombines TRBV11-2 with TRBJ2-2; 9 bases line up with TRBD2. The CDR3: CASSFHKRGVNTGELFF. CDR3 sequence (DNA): TGTGCCAGCAGCTTCCACAAGCGGGGGGTGAACACCGGGGAGCTGTTTTTT.